The 18 T cell receptor beta chains given below trace back to one sample, sequenced in a study of control samples from healthy donors and cancer patients. Sequenced by immunoSEQ multiplex PCR; TCRdb stores in-frame clones only, minus some. The repertoire holds roughly 450,000 clones, 75% to 95% seen once, with 5.5% to 8% in the top ten. What was sequenced was PBMCs. These receptors were taken from a middle-aged man with head and neck cancer.

The sample holds one count of this clone. V usage is TRBV5-1 and J usage is TRBJ1-3, with D possibly matching TRBD1 (5 bases). There are 19 residues in the CDR3. Trimming stripped 3 bases from V and 5 bases from J, with 27 bases between. The germline gives CDR1 SGHRS, CDR2 YFSETQ. The CDR3 spells CASSSQAKPRDPTRNTIYF. The DNA for the CDR3 is TGCGCCAGCAGCTCCCAAGCTAAACCCCGGGACCCAACTAGAAACACCATATATTTT.

The chain combines TRBV9 with TRBJ1-1, with 10 positions matching TRBD1. V dropped 3 bases and J dropped 4; count of bases not matched to a gene: 6. CDR3 length equals 15 residues. Germline V CDR1 and CDR2: SGDLS, YYNGEE. The CDR3 region has the DNA TGTGCCAGCAGCGAAAGACAGGGGGCAAGCACTGAAGCTTTCTTT. This codes for CASSERQGASTEAFF.

CDR3: CAASLAGGHNEQFF. The DNA for the CDR3 is TGCGCCGCGAGCTTAGCGGGGGGCCACAATGAGCAGTTCTTC. This chain uses TRBV4-1 with TRBJ2-1; TRBD2 agrees at 10 bases. V dropped 11 bases and J dropped 5; count of bases not matched to a gene: 9. The CDR3 runs to 14 residues. Germline V gene lookup returns CDR1 MGHRA and CDR2 YSYEKL.

The V gene is TRBV30, the J gene TRBJ2-1; TRBD2 matches 7 bases. Germline V CDR1 and CDR2: GTSNPN, SVGIG (reference sequence). There are 14 residues in the CDR3. The J segment lost 7 bases and the V segment lost 0 bases, leaving 6 bases of the junction unmatched. The CDR3 DNA reads as TGTGCCTGGAGTGTAGGGTCTAGCGGAAATGAGCAGTTCTTC. This encodes CAWSVGSSGNEQFF.

The chain joins TRBV5-1 to TRBJ2-2; no reliable D call. Trimming took 4 bases from V and 7 from J, leaving 14 bases between them. This CDR3 contains 14 residues. CDR1 is SGHRS and CDR2 is YFSETQ in the germline V gene. For the CDR3, the DNA is TGCGCCAGCAGCCTGGAAACCCCTCGCGGGGAGCTGTTTTTT. This sequence encodes CASSLETPRGELFF. The full variable domain, with the rest looked up from reference TRBV5-1 and TRBJ2-2, is KAGVTQTPRYLIKTRGQQVTLSCSPISGHRSVSWYQQTPGQGLQFLFEYFSETQRNKGNFPGRFSGRQFSNSRSEMNVSTLELGDSALYLCASSLETPRGELFFGEGSRLTVL.

The CDR3 coding sequence is TGCAGCGCTCAGACCGGCAATGAGCAGTTCTTC. It specifies CSAQTGNEQFF. The chain joins TRBV29-1 to TRBJ2-1; D remains ambiguous. Trimming shortened V by 7 bases and J by 6 bases, and 10 bases separated the two germline ends. The CDR3 length is 11 residues. From germline, CDR1 is SQVTM and CDR2 ANQGSEA.

This chain joins TRBV28 and TRBJ1-1; 7 bases fit TRBD1. Germline CDR1 and CDR2: MDHEN and SYDVKM. J was trimmed by 7 bases and V by 6 bases; bases with no gene match: 8. The CDR3 extends over 13 amino acids. In DNA, the CDR3 is TGTGCCAGCAGGCTACAGGGGACCTATGAAGCTTTCTTT. Its protein is CASRLQGTYEAFF.

The rearrangement uses TRBV6-5 and TRBJ2-1; tentatively, D is TRBD2 (5 bases). Trimming stripped 7 bases from V and 4 bases from J, with 17 bases between. The germline V gene encodes CDR1 MNHEY and CDR2 SVGAGI. The CDR3 covers 15 residues. This CDR3 reads CASTGNGLSYNEQFF. The CDR3 nucleotides read TGTGCCAGCACGGGGAACGGCCTCTCTTACAATGAGCAGTTCTTC.

The J gene is TRBJ2-2, the V gene TRBV2, with 16 bases matching TRBD2. J gave up 6 bases and V 6 bases, and 1 base lay outside the gene matches. The CDR3 contains 15 residues. Germline V gives CDR1 SNHLY, CDR2 FYNNEI. CDR3 sequence: CASSGTSGGAGELFF. In DNA, the CDR3 is TGTGCCAGCAGCGGGACTAGCGGGGGGGCCGGGGAGCTGTTTTTT.

This chain uses TRBV27 with TRBJ2-1, with D possibly being TRBD2 (5 bases). Per the germline V gene, CDR1 is MNHEY and CDR2 is SMNVEV (reference sequence). The CDR3 spans 14 residues. Trimming took 7 bases from V and 7 from J, leaving 17 bases between them. The chain's CDR3 is CASNPRPGGNEQFF. The CDR3 coding sequence is TGTGCCAGCAACCCCCGGCCCGGAGGTAATGAGCAGTTCTTC.

The J gene is TRBJ1-1, the V gene TRBV9; no clear D gene. The V and J ends lost 4 bases and 1 base respectively, with 11 bases between them. Germline V gene data show CDR1 as SGDLS and CDR2 as YYNGEE. The CDR3 extends over 14 amino acids. CDR3 bases: TGTGCCAGCAGCCCAGAGGCAGGGAACACTGAAGCTTTCTTT. Its translation is CASSPEAGNTEAFF.

In regard to this clone: Other DNA sequences in the sample encode the same CDR3. The chain employs TRBV6-5 and TRBJ1-1, with a possible D match to TRBD1 (5 bases). Trimming took off 7 bases at V and 4 bases at J, with 13 bases between the two ends. The CDR3 has 13 residues. The germline CDR1 and CDR2 sequences are MNHEY and SVGAGI. DNA of the CDR3: TGTGCCAGCACCTATGGGGGGGGCACTGAAGCTTTCTTT. It specifies CASTYGGGTEAFF.

The rearrangement links TRBV29-1 to TRBJ2-1; tentatively, D is TRBD1 or TRBD2 (6 bases each). The V gene's germline CDR1 is SQVTM and CDR2 ANQGSEA. This CDR3 region has 15 residues. The ends were cut back, 7 bases at V and 4 bases at J, with 20 bases in the middle. The CDR3: CSAGGSGGAYNEQFF. CDR3 DNA: TGCAGCGCCGGGGGCAGCGGAGGGGCTTACAATGAGCAGTTCTTC.

The V call is TRBV7-6, the J call TRBJ1-2, with 8 bases identical to TRBD1. The ends lost 1 base at V and 5 bases at J; junction bases unmatched: 0. This CDR3 is 13 amino acids long. Germline CDR1 is SGHVS and CDR2 is FNYEAQ. CDR3 sequence: CASSLGTGYGYTF. The CDR3 nucleotides read TGTGCCAGCAGCTTAGGGACAGGGTATGGCTACACCTTC.

This chain connects TRBV27 to TRBJ1-2, with 7 bases fitting TRBD1. The CDR3 runs 16 residues. Germline V lookup: CDR1 MNHEY, CDR2 SMNVEV (reference sequence). V dropped 5 bases and J dropped 0; count of bases not matched to a gene: 9. The CDR3 region is CASSEINRGANYGYTF. The CDR3 region has the DNA TGTGCCAGCAGTGAAATTAACAGGGGCGCTAACTATGGCTACACCTTC.

V usage is TRBV5-6 and J usage is TRBJ1-2; D call uncertain. The germline V gene encodes CDR1 SGHDT and CDR2 YYEEEE. V was pared by 4 bases and J by 4 bases, with 14 bases between. This CDR3 has 14 amino acids. The CDR3 region has the DNA TGTGCCAGCAGCCCCGGAGGGCAGGTCTATGGCTACACCTTC. It yields the protein CASSPGGQVYGYTF.

The chain carries TRBV9 and TRBJ2-3; a possible D gene is TRBD1 (6 bases). Germline lookup yields CDR1 SGDLS and CDR2 YYNGEE. The CDR3 covers 14 residues. V was cut by 3 bases and J by 3 bases, with 11 bases left in between. The CDR3 bases are TGTGCCAGCAGCGCCCAAGGGGGTACAGATACGCAGTATTTT. Its protein product is CASSAQGGTDTQYF.

The V and J genes are TRBV7-2 and TRBJ2-3, with 9 positions matching TRBD2. V lost 6 bases, J lost 2 bases, and 6 bases stayed unmatched. There are 15 residues in the CDR3. The V gene's germline CDR1 is SGHTA and CDR2 FQGNSA. The CDR3 protein is CASRLSGGITDTQYF. DNA for the CDR3: TGTGCCAGCAGACTTAGCGGGGGTATCACAGATACGCAGTATTTT.